The clone carrying this T cell receptor (beta chain) was counted only a few times. Its antigen is not known. These data are taken from a study of graft-versus-host responses after intestinal transplantation. The assay was immunoSEQ multiplex PCR, and TCRdb's table has in-frame clones only and misses some. The sample holds tens of thousands of clones; about 88% are singletons and the top ten take 0.28%. The CDR3 is 16 residues long. Germline CDR1 reads MDHEN; CDR2 reads SYDVKM. V was pared by 2 bases and J by 6 bases, with 17 bases between. Study-wide results and caveats: Allografts of patients with graft-donor T cell macrochimerism showed high graft-versus-host to host-versus-graft clone ratios.

The V and J genes are TRBV28 and TRBJ1-5; perhaps TRBD1 as D (5 bases). The starting material was unstimulated CD4+ T cells sorted from spleen or lymph node cells, obtained before transplant. The clonotype originates from a human donor who was the organ donor for an intestinal transplant. CDR3 residues: CASSLVIGGDSQPQHF. The CDR3, as DNA: TGTGCCAGCAGTTTAGTCATTGGGGGGGATAGTCAGCCCCAGCATTTT. The full variable domain, in which reference TRBV28 and TRBJ1-5 provide the parts outside the CDR3, is DVKVTQSSRYLVKRTGEKVFLECVQDMDHENMFWYRQDPGLGLRLIYFSYDVKMKEKGDIPEGYSVSREKKERFSLILESASTNQTSMYLCASSLVIGGDSQPQHFGDGTRLSIL.